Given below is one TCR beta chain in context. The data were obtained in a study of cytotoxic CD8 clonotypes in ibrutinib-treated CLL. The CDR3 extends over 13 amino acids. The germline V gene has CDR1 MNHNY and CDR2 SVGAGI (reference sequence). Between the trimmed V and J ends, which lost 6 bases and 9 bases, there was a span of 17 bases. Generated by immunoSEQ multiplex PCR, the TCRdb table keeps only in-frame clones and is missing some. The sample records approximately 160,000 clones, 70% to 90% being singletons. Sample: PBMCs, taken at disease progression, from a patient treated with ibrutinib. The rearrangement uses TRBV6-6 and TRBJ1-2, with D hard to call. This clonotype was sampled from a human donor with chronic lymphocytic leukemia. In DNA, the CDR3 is TGTGCCAGCAGCACGACGCAGACCTTTCGCTACACCTTC. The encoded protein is CASSTTQTFRYTF.